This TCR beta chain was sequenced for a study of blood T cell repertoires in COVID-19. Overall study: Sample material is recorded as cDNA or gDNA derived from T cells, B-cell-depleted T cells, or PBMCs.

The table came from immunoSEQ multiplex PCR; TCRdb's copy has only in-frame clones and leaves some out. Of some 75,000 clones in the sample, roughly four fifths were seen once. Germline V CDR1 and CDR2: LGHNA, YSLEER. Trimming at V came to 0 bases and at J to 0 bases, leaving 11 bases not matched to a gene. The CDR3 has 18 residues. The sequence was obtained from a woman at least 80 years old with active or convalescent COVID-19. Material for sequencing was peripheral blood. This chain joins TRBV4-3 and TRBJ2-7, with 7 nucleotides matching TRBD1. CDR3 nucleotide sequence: TGCGCCAGCAGCCAAGATCCGTACGGGACAGAGAGCTCCTACGAGCAGTACTTC. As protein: CASSQDPYGTESSYEQYF.